This TCR beta chain was documented in a study of blood T cell repertoires in COVID-19. Study summary: The United States, Italy and Spain supplied acute and convalescent COVID-19 samples. T cells, B-cell-depleted T cells, or PBMCs supplied cDNA or gDNA.

The CDR3 contains 15 residues. After removal of 9 bases from V and 5 bases from J, the junction contained 16 bases not matched to a gene. The germline V gene encodes CDR1 LNHDA and CDR2 SQIVND (reference sequence). Seattle patient enrollment occurred during active infection, with longitudinal follow-up thereafter. Original processing methods: Using reference gene primer amplification, nucleated cell counts were estimated. Here immunoSEQ multiplex PCR was the method, and the copy in TCRdb shows in-frame clones only, minus some. The V and J calls and clone size were taken over from that table, and D and trimming were inferred from the DNA. In the table there are about 200,000 clones, 85% to 90% of which are singletons.

Sequencing was carried out using peripheral blood. The clonotype originates from a person aged 70 to 79 with COVID-19, enrolled during active disease. The rearrangement joins TRBV19 to TRBJ2-7, with TRBD2 identical over 7 bases. The CDR3 region is CASQSPLAGGNEQYF. CDR3 coding DNA: TGTGCCAGCCAGTCGCCCCTCGCCGGGGGGAACGAGCAGTACTTC.